The 5 T cell receptor beta chains presented below share a single source sample, sequenced in a study of blood T cell repertoires in COVID-19. Profiled with immunoSEQ multiplex PCR; TCRdb holds only in-frame clones, not every one. The table includes under 300,000 clones, around 87% detected once. Sequencing was carried out using peripheral blood. The receptors come from a woman aged 55-69 years with COVID-19, enrolled during active disease.

As DNA, the CDR3 is TGTGCCAGCGGGGGGGACAGGGCTCGTGGAAATTCACCCCTCCACTTT. Its translation is CASGGDRARGNSPLHF. This rearrangement joins TRBV7-9 to TRBJ1-6; 9 bases align to TRBD1. CDR3 size: 16 residues. V dropped 8 bases and J dropped 7; count of bases not matched to a gene: 12. Germline-derived CDR1 and CDR2 are SEHNR and FQNEAQ (reference sequence).

This clone was seen just once. The chain couples TRBV5-4 to TRBJ2-7; a weak D match, TRBD2 (6 bases). The CDR3 spans 13 residues. Per germline, CDR1 SGHNT and CDR2 YYREEE (reference sequence). V was pared by 4 bases and J by 3 bases, with 11 bases between. The CDR3 bases are TGTGCCAGCAGCCTGGACTATAACTACGAGCAGTACTTC. Translating it yields CASSLDYNYEQYF. Full variable domain (missing parts from reference TRBV5-4 and TRBJ2-7): ETGVTQSPTHLIKTRGQQVTLRCSSQSGHNTVSWYQQALGQGPQFIFQYYREEENGRGNFPPRFSGLQFPNYSSELNVNALELDDSALYLCASSLDYNYEQYFGPGTRLTVT.

V is TRBV6-2 or TRBV6-3 and J is TRBJ1-2, with D tentatively TRBD1 (5 bases). The germline CDR1 and CDR2 sequences are MNHEY and SVGEGT. Trimming shortened V by 2 bases and J by 3 bases, and 16 bases separated the two germline ends. This CDR3 is built from 16 residues. CDR3 amino acids: CASSYPRGSTHYGYTF. CDR3 nucleotides: TGTGCCAGCAGTTACCCCCGGGGGAGTACCCACTATGGCTACACCTTC.

V and J are TRBV20-1 and TRBJ1-6; maybe TRBD1 (5 bases). The V end lost 3 bases, the J end lost 9 bases, and 18 bases lay between the germline ends. Germline assignment: CDR1 DFQATT and CDR2 SNEGSKA (reference sequence). The CDR3 has 15 amino acids. The chain's CDR3 is CSASGYGTDSSPLHF. CDR3 nucleotide sequence: TGCAGTGCTAGTGGCTACGGGACTGATAGTTCACCCCTCCACTTT.

The chain employs TRBV5-4 and TRBJ1-2; D is perhaps TRBD1 (5 bases). Germline loops: CDR1 SGHNT, CDR2 YYREEE (reference sequence). V lost 4 bases and J lost 5, with 12 bases in between. The CDR3 is made up of 13 amino acids. The CDR3 DNA is TGTGCCAGCAGCCTCGACAGCGCTTATGGCTACACCTTC. Protein: CASSLDSAYGYTF.